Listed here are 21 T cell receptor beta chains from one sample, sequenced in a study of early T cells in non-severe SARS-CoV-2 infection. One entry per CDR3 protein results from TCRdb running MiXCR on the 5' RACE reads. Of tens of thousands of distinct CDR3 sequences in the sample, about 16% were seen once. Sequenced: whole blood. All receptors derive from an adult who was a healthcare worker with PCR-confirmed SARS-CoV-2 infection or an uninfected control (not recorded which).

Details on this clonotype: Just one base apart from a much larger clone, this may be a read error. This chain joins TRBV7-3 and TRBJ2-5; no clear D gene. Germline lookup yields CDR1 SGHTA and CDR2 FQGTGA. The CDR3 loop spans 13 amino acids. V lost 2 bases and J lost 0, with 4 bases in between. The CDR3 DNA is TGTGCCAGCAGCTTAGTCAACCAAGAGACCCAGTACTTC. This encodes CASSLVNQETQYF. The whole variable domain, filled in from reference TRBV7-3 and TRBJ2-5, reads GAGVSQTPSNKVTEKGKYVELRCDPISGHTALYWYRQSLGQGPEFLIYFQGTGAADDSGLPNDRFFAVRPEGSVSTLKIQRTERGDSAVYLCASSLVNQETQYFGPGTRLLVL.

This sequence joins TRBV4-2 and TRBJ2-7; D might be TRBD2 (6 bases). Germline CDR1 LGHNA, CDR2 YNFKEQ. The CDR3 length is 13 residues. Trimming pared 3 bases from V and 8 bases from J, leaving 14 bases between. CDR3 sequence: CASSHVKEGQQYF. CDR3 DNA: TGTGCCAGCAGCCATGTCAAGGAGGGTCAGCAGTACTTC.

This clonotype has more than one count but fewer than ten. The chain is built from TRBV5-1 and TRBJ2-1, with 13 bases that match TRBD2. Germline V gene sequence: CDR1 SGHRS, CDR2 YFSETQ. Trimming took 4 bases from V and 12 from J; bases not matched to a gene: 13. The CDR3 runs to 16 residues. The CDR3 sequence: CASSLRTSGSIHGQFF. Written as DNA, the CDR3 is TGCGCCAGCAGCCTCCGGACTAGCGGGAGTATTCATGGGCAGTTCTTC. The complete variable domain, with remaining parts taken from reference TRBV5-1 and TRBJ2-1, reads KAGVTQTPRYLIKTRGQQVTLSCSPISGHRSVSWYQQTPGQGLQFLFEYFSETQRNKGNFPGRFSGRQFSNSRSEMNVSTLELGDSALYLCASSLRTSGSIHGQFFGPGTRLTVL.

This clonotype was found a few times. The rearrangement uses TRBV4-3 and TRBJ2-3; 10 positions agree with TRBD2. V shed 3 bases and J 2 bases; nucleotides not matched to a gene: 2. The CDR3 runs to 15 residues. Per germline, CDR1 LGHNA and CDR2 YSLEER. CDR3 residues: CASSHLAGDTDTQYF. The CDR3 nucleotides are TGCGCCAGCAGCCATCTAGCGGGGGACACAGATACGCAGTATTTT.

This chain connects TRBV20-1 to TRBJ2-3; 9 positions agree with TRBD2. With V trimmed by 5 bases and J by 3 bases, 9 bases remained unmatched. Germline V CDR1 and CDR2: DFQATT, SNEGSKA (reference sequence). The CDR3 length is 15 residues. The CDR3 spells CSALRLAGTTDTQYF. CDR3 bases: TGCAGTGCTCTGAGGCTAGCGGGGACAACAGATACGCAGTATTTT.

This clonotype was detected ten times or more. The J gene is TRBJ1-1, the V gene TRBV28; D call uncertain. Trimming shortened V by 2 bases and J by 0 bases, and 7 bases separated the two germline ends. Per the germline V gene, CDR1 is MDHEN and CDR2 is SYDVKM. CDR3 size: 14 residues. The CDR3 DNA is TGTGCCAGCAGTTTAAGAGGACTGAACACTGAAGCTTTCTTT. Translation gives CASSLRGLNTEAFF.

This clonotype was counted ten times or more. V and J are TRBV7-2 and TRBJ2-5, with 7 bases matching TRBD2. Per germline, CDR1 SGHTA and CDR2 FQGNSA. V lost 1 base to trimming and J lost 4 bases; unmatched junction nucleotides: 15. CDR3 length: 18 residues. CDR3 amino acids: CASSLVVSAGLPGETQYF. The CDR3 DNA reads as TGTGCCAGCAGCTTAGTGGTCTCAGCGGGGCTTCCGGGAGAGACCCAGTACTTC. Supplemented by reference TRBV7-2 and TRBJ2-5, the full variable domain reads GAGVSQSPSNKVTEKGKDVELRCDPISGHTALYWYRQSLGQGLEFLIYFQGNSAPDKSGLPSDRFSAERTGGSVSTLTIQRTQQEDSAVYLCASSLVVSAGLPGETQYFGPGTRLLVL.

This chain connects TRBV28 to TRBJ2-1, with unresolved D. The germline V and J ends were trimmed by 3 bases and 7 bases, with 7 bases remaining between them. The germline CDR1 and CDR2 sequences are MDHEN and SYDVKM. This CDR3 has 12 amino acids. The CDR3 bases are TGTGCCAGCAGTTTGAGGCTAAATGAGCAGTTCTTC. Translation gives CASSLRLNEQFF.

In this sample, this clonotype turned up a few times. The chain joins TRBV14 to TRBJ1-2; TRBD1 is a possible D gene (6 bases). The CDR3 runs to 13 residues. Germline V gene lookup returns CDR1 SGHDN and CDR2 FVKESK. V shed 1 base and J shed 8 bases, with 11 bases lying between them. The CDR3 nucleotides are TGTGCCAGCAGCCAAGTCGAGACAGGAGGCTACACCTTC. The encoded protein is CASSQVETGGYTF.

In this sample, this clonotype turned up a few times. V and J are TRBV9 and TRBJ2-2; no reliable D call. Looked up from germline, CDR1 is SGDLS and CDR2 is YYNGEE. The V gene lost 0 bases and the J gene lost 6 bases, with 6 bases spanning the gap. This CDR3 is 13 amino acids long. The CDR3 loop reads CASSVEWAGELFF. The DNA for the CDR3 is TGTGCCAGCAGCGTAGAGTGGGCCGGGGAGCTGTTTTTT.

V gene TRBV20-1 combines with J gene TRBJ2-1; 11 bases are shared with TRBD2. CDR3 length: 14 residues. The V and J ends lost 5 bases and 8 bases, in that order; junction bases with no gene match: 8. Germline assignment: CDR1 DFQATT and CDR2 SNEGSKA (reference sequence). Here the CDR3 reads CSAPTSGSYHEQFF. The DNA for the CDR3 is TGCAGTGCTCCTACTAGCGGGAGTTACCATGAGCAGTTCTTC.

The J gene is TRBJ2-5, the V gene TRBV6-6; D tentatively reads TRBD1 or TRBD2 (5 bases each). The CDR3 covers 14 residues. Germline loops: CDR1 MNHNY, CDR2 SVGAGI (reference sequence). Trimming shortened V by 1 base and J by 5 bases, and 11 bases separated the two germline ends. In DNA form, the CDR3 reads TGTGCCAGCAGTTACTTGGGGACGGGGGAGACCCAGTACTTC. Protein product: CASSYLGTGETQYF.

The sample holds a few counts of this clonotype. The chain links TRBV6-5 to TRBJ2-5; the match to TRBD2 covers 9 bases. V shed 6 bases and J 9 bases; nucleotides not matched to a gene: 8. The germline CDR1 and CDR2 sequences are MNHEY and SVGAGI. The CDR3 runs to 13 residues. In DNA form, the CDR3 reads TGTGCCAGCAGACCGGGACTAGCTATAGCCCAGTACTTC. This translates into CASRPGLAIAQYF.

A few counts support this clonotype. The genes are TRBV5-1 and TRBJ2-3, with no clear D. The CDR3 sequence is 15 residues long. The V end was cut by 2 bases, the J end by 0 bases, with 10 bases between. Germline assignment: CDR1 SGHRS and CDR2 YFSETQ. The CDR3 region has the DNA TGCGCCAGCAGCTTTTTCAGATCTAGCACAGATACGCAGTATTTT. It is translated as CASSFFRSSTDTQYF.

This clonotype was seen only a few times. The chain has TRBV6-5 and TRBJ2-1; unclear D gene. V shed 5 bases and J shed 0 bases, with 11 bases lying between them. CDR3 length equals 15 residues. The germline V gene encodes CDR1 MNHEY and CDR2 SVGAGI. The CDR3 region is CASSPTVSSYNEQFF. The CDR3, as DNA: TGTGCCAGCAGTCCTACAGTTAGCTCCTACAATGAGCAGTTCTTC.

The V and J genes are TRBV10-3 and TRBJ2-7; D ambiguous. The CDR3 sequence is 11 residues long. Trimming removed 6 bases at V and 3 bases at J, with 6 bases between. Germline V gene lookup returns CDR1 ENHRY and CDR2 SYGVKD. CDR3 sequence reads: CAIRNNYEQYF. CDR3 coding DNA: TGTGCCATCAGGAACAACTACGAGCAGTACTTC.

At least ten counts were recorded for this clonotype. Here the CDR3 DNA reads TGTGCCAGCTCACCACTTGGGACCCCCGGGGAGCAGTTCTTC. It translates to CASSPLGTPGEQFF. This chain links TRBV18 with TRBJ2-1; the D gene could be TRBD1 or TRBD2 (5 bases each). The CDR3 has 14 amino acids. Germline lookup yields CDR1 KGHSH and CDR2 LQKENI. Deletions cut 1 base from V and 10 bases from J, with 14 bases between. The full variable domain, rest sourced from reference TRBV18 and TRBJ2-1, is NAGVMQNPRHLVRRRGQEARLRCSPMKGHSHVYWYRQLPEEGLKFMVYLQKENIIDESGMPKERFSAEFPKEGPSILRIQQVVRGDSAAYFCASSPLGTPGEQFFGPGTRLTVL.

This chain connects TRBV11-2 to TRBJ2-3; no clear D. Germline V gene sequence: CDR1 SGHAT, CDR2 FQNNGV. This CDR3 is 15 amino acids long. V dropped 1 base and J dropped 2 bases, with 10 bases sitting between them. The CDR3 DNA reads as TGTGCCAGCAGCTTAGTTGGGTATTCCACAGATACGCAGTATTTT. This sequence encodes CASSLVGYSTDTQYF.

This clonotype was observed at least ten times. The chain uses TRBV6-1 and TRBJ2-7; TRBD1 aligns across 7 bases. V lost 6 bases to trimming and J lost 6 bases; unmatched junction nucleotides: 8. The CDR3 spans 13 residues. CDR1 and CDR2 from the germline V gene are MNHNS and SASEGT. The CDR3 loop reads CASSERQGTEQYF. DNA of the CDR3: TGTGCCAGCAGCGAACGACAGGGAACCGAGCAGTACTTC.

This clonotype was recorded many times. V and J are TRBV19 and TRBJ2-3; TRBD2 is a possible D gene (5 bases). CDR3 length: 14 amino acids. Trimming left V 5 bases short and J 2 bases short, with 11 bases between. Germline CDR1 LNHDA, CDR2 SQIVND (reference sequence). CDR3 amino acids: CASSEGIHTDTQYF. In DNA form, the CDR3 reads TGTGCCAGTAGTGAGGGTATCCACACAGATACGCAGTATTTT.

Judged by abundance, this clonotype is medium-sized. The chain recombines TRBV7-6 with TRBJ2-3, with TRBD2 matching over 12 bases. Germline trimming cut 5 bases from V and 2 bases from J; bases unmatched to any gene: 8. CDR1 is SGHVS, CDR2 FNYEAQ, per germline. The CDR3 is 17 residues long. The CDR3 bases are TGTGCCAGCAGCAAATCCGGACTAGCGGGATTCACAGATACGCAGTATTTT. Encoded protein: CASSKSGLAGFTDTQYF.